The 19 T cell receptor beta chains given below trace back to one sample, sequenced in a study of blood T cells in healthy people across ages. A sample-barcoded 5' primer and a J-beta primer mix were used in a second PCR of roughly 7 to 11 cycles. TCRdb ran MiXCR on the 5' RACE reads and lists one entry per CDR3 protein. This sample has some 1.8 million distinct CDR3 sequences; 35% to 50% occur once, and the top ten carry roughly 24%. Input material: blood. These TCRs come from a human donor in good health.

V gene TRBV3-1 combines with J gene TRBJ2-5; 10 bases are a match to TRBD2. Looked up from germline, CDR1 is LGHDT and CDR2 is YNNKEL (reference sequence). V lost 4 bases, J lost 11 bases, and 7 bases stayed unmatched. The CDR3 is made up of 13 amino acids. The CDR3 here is CASSRTSGNEQYF. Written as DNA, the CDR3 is TGTGCCAGCAGCCGGACTAGCGGCAATGAGCAGTACTTC.

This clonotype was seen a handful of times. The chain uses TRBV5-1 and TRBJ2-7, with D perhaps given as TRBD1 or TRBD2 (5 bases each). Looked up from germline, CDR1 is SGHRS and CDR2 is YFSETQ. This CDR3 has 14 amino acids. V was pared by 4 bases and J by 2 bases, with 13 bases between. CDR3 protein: CASSQGAQPYEQYF. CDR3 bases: TGCGCCAGCAGCCAGGGAGCCCAGCCCTACGAGCAGTACTTC.

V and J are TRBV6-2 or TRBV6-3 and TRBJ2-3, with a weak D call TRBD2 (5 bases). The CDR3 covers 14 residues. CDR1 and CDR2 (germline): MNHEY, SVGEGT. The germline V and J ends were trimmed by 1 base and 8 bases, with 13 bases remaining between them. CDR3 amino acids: CASSYLLYRGTQYF. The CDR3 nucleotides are TGTGCCAGCAGTTACTTACTCTATCGGGGTACGCAGTATTTT.

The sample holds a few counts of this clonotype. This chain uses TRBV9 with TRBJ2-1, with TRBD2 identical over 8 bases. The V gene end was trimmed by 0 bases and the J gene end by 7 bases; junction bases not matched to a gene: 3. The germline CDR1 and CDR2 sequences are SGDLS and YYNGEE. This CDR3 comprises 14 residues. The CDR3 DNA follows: TGTGCCAGCAGCGTAGGACTAGCGAATAATGAGCAGTTCTTC. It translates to CASSVGLANNEQFF.

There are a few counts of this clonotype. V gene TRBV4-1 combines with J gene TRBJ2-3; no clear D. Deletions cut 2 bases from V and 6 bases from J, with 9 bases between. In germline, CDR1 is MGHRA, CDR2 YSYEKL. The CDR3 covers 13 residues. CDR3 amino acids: CASSQPPRDTQYF. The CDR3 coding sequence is TGCGCCAGCAGCCAACCCCCGAGGGATACGCAGTATTTT.

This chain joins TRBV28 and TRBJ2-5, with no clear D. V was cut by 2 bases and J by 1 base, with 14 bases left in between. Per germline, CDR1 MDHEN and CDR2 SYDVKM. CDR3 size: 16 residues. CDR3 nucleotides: TGTGCCAGCAGTTTAGACCGTTTGGTATCCCAAGAGACCCAGTACTTC. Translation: CASSLDRLVSQETQYF. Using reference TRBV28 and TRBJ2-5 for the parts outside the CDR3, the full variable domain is DVKVTQSSRYLVKRTGEKVFLECVQDMDHENMFWYRQDPGLGLRLIYFSYDVKMKEKGDIPEGYSVSREKKERFSLILESASTNQTSMYLCASSLDRLVSQETQYFGPGTRLLVL.

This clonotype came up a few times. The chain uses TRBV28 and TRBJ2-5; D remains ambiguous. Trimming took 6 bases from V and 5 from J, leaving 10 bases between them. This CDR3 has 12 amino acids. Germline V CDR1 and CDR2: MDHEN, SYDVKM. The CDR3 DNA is TGTGCCAGCAGGGCGGATACTGAGACCCAGTACTTC. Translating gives CASRADTETQYF.

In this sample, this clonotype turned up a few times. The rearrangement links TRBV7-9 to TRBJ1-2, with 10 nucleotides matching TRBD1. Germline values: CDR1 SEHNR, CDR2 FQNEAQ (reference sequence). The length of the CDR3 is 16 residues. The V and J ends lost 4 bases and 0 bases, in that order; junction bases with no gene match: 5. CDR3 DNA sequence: TGTGCCAGCAGCTCGGGACAGGGGATACCTAACTATGGCTACACCTTC. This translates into CASSSGQGIPNYGYTF.

The chain's CDR3 is CASSADPAGIPYEAFF. The DNA of the CDR3 is TGTGCCAGCAGCGCCGATCCAGCAGGCATCCCATATGAAGCTTTCTTT. This sequence joins TRBV7-9 and TRBJ1-1; D not certain. Germline CDR1 is SEHNR and CDR2 is FQNEAQ (reference sequence). The CDR3 contains 16 residues. Trimming left V 5 bases short and J 7 bases short, with 23 bases between.

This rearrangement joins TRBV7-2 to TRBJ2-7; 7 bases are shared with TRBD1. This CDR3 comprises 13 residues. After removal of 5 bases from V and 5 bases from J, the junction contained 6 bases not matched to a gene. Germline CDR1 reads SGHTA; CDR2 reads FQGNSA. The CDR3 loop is CASSQSTGNEQYF. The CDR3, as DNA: TGTGCCAGCAGCCAGTCGACAGGGAACGAGCAGTACTTC. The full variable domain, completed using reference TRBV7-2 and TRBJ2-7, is GAGVSQSPSNKVTEKGKDVELRCDPISGHTALYWYRQSLGQGLEFLIYFQGNSAPDKSGLPSDRFSAERTGGSVSTLTIQRTQQEDSAVYLCASSQSTGNEQYFGPGTRLTVT.

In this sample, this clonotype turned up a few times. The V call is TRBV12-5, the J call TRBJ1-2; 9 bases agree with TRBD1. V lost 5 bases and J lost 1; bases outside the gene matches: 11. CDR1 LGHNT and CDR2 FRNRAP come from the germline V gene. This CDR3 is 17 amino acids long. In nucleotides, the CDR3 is TGTGCTAGTGGTACACTCCAGCGGGACAGGGATAACTATGGCTACACCTTC. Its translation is CASGTLQRDRDNYGYTF.

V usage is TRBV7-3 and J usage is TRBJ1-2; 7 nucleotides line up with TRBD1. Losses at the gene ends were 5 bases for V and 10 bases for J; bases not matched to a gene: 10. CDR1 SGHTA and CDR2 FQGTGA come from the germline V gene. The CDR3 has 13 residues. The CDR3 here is CASSTVTGVLYTF. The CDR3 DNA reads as TGTGCCAGCAGCACCGTTACAGGGGTCCTCTACACCTTC.

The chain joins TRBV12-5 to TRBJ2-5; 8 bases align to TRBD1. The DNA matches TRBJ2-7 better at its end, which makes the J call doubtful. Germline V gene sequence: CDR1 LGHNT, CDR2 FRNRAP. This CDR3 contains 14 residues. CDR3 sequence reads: CASAFGQGDYEQYF. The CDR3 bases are TGTGCTAGTGCCTTCGGACAGGGCGACTACGAGCAGTACTTC.

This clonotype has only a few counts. CDR3 sequence: CASSARARGNYGYTF. The CDR3 coding sequence is TGTGCCAGCAGCGCAAGGGCCCGGGGTAACTATGGCTACACCTTC. The chain is built from TRBV7-2 and TRBJ1-2; D call uncertain. The CDR3 loop spans 15 amino acids. Germline V gives CDR1 SGHTA, CDR2 FQGNSA. Trimming shortened V by 5 bases and J by 1 base, and 14 bases separated the two germline ends.

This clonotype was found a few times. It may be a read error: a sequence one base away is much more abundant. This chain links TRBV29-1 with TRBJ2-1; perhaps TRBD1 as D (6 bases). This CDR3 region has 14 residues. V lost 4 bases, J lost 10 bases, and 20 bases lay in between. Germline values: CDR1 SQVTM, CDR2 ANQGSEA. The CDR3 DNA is TGCAGCGTTGTCGACAACAGGGCCCCCTACGAGCAGTTCTTC. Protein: CSVVDNRAPYEQFF.

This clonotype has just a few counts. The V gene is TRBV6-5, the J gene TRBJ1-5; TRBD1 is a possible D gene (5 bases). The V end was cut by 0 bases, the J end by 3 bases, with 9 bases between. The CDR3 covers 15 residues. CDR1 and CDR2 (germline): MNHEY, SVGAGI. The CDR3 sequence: CASSYSTGANQPQHF. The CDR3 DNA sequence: TGTGCCAGCAGTTACTCGACTGGGGCCAATCAGCCCCAGCATTTT.

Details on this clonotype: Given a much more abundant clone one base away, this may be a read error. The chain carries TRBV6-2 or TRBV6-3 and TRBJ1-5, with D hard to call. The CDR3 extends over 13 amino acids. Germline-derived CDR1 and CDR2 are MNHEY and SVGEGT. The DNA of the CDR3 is TGTACCAGCAGTTTCAGAAGCAATCAGCCCCAGCATTTT. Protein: CTSSFRSNQPQHF.

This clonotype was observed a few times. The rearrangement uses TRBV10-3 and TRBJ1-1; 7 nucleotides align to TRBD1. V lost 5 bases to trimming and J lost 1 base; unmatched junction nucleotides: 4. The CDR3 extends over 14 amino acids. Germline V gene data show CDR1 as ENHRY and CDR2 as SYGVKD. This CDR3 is CAISPQGGNTEAFF. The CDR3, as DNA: TGTGCCATCAGTCCTCAGGGGGGGAACACTGAAGCTTTCTTT.

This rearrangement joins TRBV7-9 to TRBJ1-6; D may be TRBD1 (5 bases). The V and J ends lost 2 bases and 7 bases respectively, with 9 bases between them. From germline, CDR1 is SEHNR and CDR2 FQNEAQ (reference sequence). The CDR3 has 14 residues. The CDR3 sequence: CASSLLGENSPLHF. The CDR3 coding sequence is TGTGCCAGCAGCTTATTGGGGGAAAATTCACCCCTCCACTTT.